The text below deals with one T cell receptor beta chain. Generated by immunoSEQ multiplex PCR, the TCRdb table keeps only in-frame clones and is missing some. The sample holds 130,000 or so clones, approximately 90% seen once. This entry belongs to a study of control samples from healthy donors and cancer patients. Trimming removed 0 bases from V and 1 base from J, with 5 bases in between. The CDR3 extends over 14 amino acids. Germline values: CDR1 MNHEY, CDR2 SMNVEV (reference sequence). The rearrangement joins TRBV27 to TRBJ2-3; D is undetermined. The sequence was collected from a man aged 25 to 45 in good health. The specimen was blood. CDR3 residues: CASSLSTRTDTQYF. CDR3 coding DNA: TGTGCCAGCAGTTTATCGACGCGCACAGATACGCAGTATTTT.